This entry describes one T cell receptor beta chain. Its antigen is unidentified. The CDR3 sequence is 18 residues long. The V segment lost 6 bases and the J segment 4 bases; nucleotides outside the gene matches: 10. Per germline, CDR1 MDHEN and CDR2 SYDVKM. Primers for the PCR totalled 60 Vbeta and 13 Jbeta. Using immunoSEQ multiplex PCR, the repertoire was profiled, and TCRdb retains in-frame clones only, with some absent. The sample includes 100,000 or so clones, around 64% of them seen just once. This record comes from a study of cytomegalovirus exposure and HLA in healthy donors. On the study more broadly: A prior study identified approximately 120 million unique TCR beta sequences from 190 million or so T cells. Regarding the study as a whole: The authors later found TCR association rates varying by HLA locus, with DRB1 most and HLA-C fewest.

The receptor was derived from a man younger than 45 in good health and CMV-seronegative. The rearrangement links TRBV28 to TRBJ2-6; 12 bases line up with TRBD2. Sequencing was carried out using PBMCs. The CDR3 bases are TGTGCCAGCAGAAGAACTAGCGGGAGGAAGGGGGGGGCCAACGTCCTGACTTTC. Residues: CASRRTSGRKGGANVLTF.